This TCR beta chain is from a study of T-cell reconstitution after alpha-beta-depleted transplantation in children. Whole-study findings and limits: Two months or so post-transplant, alpha-beta T cells reportedly derived from several hundred expanded graft clones. When one year had passed after transplant, most T-cell counts and diversity came from newly produced T cells.

Losses at the gene ends were 5 bases for V and 5 bases for J; bases not matched to a gene: 9. Germline CDR1 SGHRS, CDR2 YFSETQ. The CDR3 covers 14 residues. Unique molecular identifiers were incorporated when the TCRbeta library was constructed. TCRdb independently ran MiXCR on the PCR reads; one entry per CDR3 protein. The profile shows about 980,000 distinct CDR3 sequences, about 29% of them singletons. This clonotype has only a few counts. Its antigen is not known. V and J are TRBV5-1 and TRBJ2-7; 8 positions match TRBD1. Sequenced material: PBMCs, mostly from graft donor cells, taken 360 days after TCRalphabeta/CD19-depleted stem cell transplant. The source of this sequence is a boy in the first two years of life who had a stem cell transplant for SCID, so the T cells may come from the graft donor. In DNA, the CDR3 is TGCGCCAGCAGATCCGACAGGGGTGGGCACGAGCAGTACTTC. It specifies CASRSDRGGHEQYF.